This T cell receptor beta chain was sequenced in a study of shared clonotypes between healthy human individuals. CD45RO-negative, CCR7-selected cells formed the naive CD8 fraction, which excluded terminally differentiated effector memory CD45RA+ cells. TCRdb's table, derived via immunoSEQ multiplex PCR, lists solely in-frame clones and lacks some. The sample lists around 2.1 million clones, about 92% occurring once. Whole-study results and caveats: Sampling covered nothing but blood. Tissue TCR repertoires likely differ from those found in blood.

Trimming removed 6 bases from V and 6 bases from J; junction bases left unmatched: 10. Germline V gene data show CDR1 as SGHAT and CDR2 as FQNNGV. The CDR3 sequence is 14 residues long. This clone was recorded only once. What it recognizes is unknown. Specimen: naive CD8+ T cells from PBMCs. J is TRBJ1-2 and V is TRBV11-2; TRBD1 matches at 7 bases. The receptor's source is a man aged 18 to 30 in good health. Some clones in this sample may be carry-over from other donors' samples. In DNA, the CDR3 is TGTGCCAGCAGTCGTCAAGGGGGCAAGGATGGCTACACCTTC. Residues: CASSRQGGKDGYTF.